This entry is about one T cell receptor beta chain. Its target is unknown. This entry comes from a study of cytomegalovirus exposure and HLA in healthy donors. Study-wide findings and caveats: Some public TCRs appeared in many individuals, while most sequences were rare. Analyses of presence/absence relied on an assumption of roughly uniform sequencing depth across donors.

The PCR used 60 Vbeta and 13 Jbeta primers. Produced via immunoSEQ multiplex PCR; TCRdb's table is partial and in-frame only. Here the sample spans approximately 150,000 clones, over 60% being singletons. CDR3 length: 15 residues. The V and J ends lost 1 base and 5 bases, in that order; junction bases with no gene match: 6. From germline, CDR1 is MGHRA and CDR2 YSYEKL. The chain combines TRBV4-1 with TRBJ2-7; the match to TRBD1 covers 9 bases. The sequenced sample was PBMCs. The receptor comes from a female donor in good health and CMV-seronegative. Written as DNA, the CDR3 is TGCGCCAGCAGCCAAGGCGGACAGGGGAAGGACGAGCAGTACTTC. Translation: CASSQGGQGKDEQYF.